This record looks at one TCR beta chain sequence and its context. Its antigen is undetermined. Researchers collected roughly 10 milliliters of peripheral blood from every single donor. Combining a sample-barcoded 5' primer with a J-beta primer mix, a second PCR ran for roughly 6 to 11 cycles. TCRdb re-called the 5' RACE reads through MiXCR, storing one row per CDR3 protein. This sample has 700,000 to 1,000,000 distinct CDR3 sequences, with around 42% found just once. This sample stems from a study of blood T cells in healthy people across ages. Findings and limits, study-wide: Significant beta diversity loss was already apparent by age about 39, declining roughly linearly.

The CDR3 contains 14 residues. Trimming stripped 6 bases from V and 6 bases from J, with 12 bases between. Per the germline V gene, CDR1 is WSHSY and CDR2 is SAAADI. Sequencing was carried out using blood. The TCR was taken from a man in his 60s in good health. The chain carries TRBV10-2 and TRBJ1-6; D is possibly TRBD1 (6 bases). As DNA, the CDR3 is TGCGCCAGCAGATCGGACAGACCTAATTCACCCCTCCACTTT. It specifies CASRSDRPNSPLHF.